One and the same sample provided the 10 T cell receptor beta chains below, sequenced in a study of OX40 agonist ivuxolimab in advanced cancers. Generated by immunoSEQ multiplex PCR, the TCRdb table keeps only in-frame clones and is missing some. The table has 59,000 or so clones, approximately 86% seen once. Sequenced material: CD4+ or CD8+ T cells sorted from blood, taken in a trial of the OX40 agonist ivuxolimab. These receptor sequences come from an adult with an advanced solid tumor such as melanoma, head and neck, liver or kidney cancer.

The V call is TRBV7-9, the J call TRBJ1-1; D gene unclear. The ends were cut back, 1 base at V and 1 base at J, with 10 bases in the middle. CDR1 SEHNR and CDR2 FQNEAQ come from the germline V gene (reference sequence). This CDR3 spans 15 amino acids. CDR3 sequence: CASSLGQAANTEAFF. The CDR3 nucleotides are TGTGCCAGCAGCTTAGGGCAGGCTGCGAACACTGAAGCTTTCTTT. Full variable domain (missing parts from reference TRBV7-9 and TRBJ1-1): DTGVSQNPRHKITKRGQNVTFRCDPISEHNRLYWYRQTLGQGPEFLTYFQNEAQLEKSRLLSDRFSAERPKGSFSTLEIQRTEQGDSAMYLCASSLGQAANTEAFFGQGTRLTVV.

This chain connects TRBV6-1 to TRBJ1-1, with D possibly being TRBD1 (6 bases). Germline CDR1 MNHNS, CDR2 SASEGT. Trimming removed 7 bases from V and 1 base from J, with 16 bases in between. The CDR3 spans 15 residues. CDR3 region: CASIPPLGGNTEAFF. CDR3 sequence (DNA): TGTGCCAGCATCCCGCCTTTAGGGGGGAACACTGAAGCTTTCTTT.

The genes are TRBV6-5 and TRBJ2-5; 7 bases fit TRBD1. Germline V gives CDR1 MNHEY, CDR2 SVGAGI. J gave up 9 bases and V 6 bases, and 10 bases lay outside the gene matches. This CDR3 is 13 amino acids long. The CDR3 protein is CASRSTGTGSQYF. The CDR3 DNA is TGTGCCAGCAGATCGACAGGGACGGGGTCCCAGTACTTC.

The gene calls are TRBV4-2 and TRBJ1-1; D not certain. Germline loops: CDR1 LGHNA, CDR2 YNFKEQ. Deletions cut 0 bases from V and 6 bases from J, with 14 bases between. The CDR3 has 15 amino acids. The CDR3 protein is CASSQDGLGNAEAFF. In DNA, the CDR3 is TGTGCCAGCAGCCAAGATGGGTTGGGAAACGCTGAAGCTTTCTTT.

The chain recombines TRBV7-2 with TRBJ2-5, with TRBD1 matching 8 bases. The V gene end was trimmed by 6 bases and the J gene end by 1 base; junction bases not matched to a gene: 7. The V gene's germline CDR1 is SGHTA and CDR2 FQGNSA. CDR3 size: 15 residues. CDR3 loop: CASRLDRGSQETQYF. The CDR3 DNA reads as TGTGCCAGCAGACTTGACAGGGGCAGCCAAGAGACCCAGTACTTC.

This clone came up many times. The genes are TRBV5-6 and TRBJ1-1, with TRBD1 as a possible D gene (5 bases). The CDR3 has 15 residues. Germline CDR1 SGHDT, CDR2 YYEEEE. V was clipped by 1 base and J by 1 base, with 11 bases between them. Here the CDR3 reads CASSLMGGGNTEAFF. CDR3 in DNA: TGTGCCAGCAGCTTGATGGGGGGAGGGAACACTGAAGCTTTCTTT. Full variable domain (outside the CDR3, taken from reference TRBV5-6 and TRBJ1-1): DAGVTQSPTHLIKTRGQQVTLRCSPKSGHDTVSWYQQALGQGPQFIFQYYEEEERQRGNFPDRFSGHQFPNYSSELNVNALLLGDSALYLCASSLMGGGNTEAFFGQGTRLTVV.

V gene TRBV7-2 combines with J gene TRBJ1-4; D gene unclear. CDR1 and CDR2 from the germline V gene are SGHTA and FQGNSA. The length of the CDR3 is 13 residues. Trimming shortened V by 2 bases and J by 4 bases, and 5 bases separated the two germline ends. CDR3 sequence reads: CASSLRVNEKLFF. CDR3 sequence (DNA): TGTGCCAGCAGCTTAAGGGTTAATGAAAAACTGTTTTTT.

The rearrangement uses TRBV27 and TRBJ2-7; 8 nucleotides agree with TRBD1. Trimming took 0 bases from V and 5 from J; bases not matched to a gene: 6. The CDR3 has 15 amino acids. Germline V gene lookup returns CDR1 MNHEY and CDR2 SMNVEV (reference sequence). CDR3 region: CASSLSRTGTNEQYF. CDR3 DNA: TGTGCCAGCAGTTTATCCCGGACAGGGACGAACGAGCAGTACTTC.

This clone was observed a handful of times. CDR3 in amino acids: CASSRTTSQGQFF. In DNA form, the CDR3 reads TGCGCCAGCAGTCGGACTACCTCTCAGGGGCAGTTCTTC. V and J are TRBV10-1 and TRBJ2-1, with D possibly being TRBD2 (6 bases). CDR1 WNHNN and CDR2 SYGVQD come from the germline V gene (reference sequence). The CDR3 has 13 residues. Trimming cost V 5 bases and J 12 bases, with 17 bases left between them.

The genes are TRBV6-5 and TRBJ1-1, with TRBD1 as a possible D gene (5 bases). V was trimmed by 2 bases and J by 4 bases, leaving 11 bases between them. Germline CDR1 and CDR2: MNHEY and SVGAGI. The CDR3 contains 14 residues. CDR3 bases: TGTGCCAGCAGTTACGGAGGGGTGAGCACTGAAGCTTTCTTT. Its translation: CASSYGGVSTEAFF.